This TCR beta chain was documented in a study of cytomegalovirus exposure and HLA in healthy donors. Study-level results: Among TCR sequences, most were rare, though some public TCRs appeared in many donors.

This clone turned up a few times. Its specificity is not known. The PCR employed 60 Vbeta primers together with 13 Jbeta primers. Repertoires were generated with immunoSEQ multiplex PCR, while TCRdb's copy carries only in-frame clones and drops some. The sample has around 200,000 clones, approximately 67% seen once. Germline CDR1 reads MGHRA; CDR2 reads YSYEKL. V shed 0 bases and J shed 5 bases, with 17 bases lying between them. The CDR3 has 16 residues. The chain carries TRBV4-1 and TRBJ2-7; possible D gene TRBD1, 7 bases. The source of this sequence is a man aged 35 to 55 in good health and CMV-seronegative. The source material was PBMCs. The CDR3 spells CASSQDRGTLVDEQYF. The CDR3 bases are TGCGCCAGCAGCCAAGACAGGGGGACTTTAGTTGACGAGCAGTACTTC.